This passage covers 17 T cell receptor beta chains from one sample sequenced in a study of blood T cell repertoires in COVID-19 (TCRdb year 2020). The library was built by means of the immunoSEQ multiplex PCR assay. Not all clones reach the TCRdb copy of this immuneACCESS table, which keeps in-frame sequences only. Checked studies attribute under half of the gap to unresolved V genes and leave the rest unexplained. The sample yields about 130,000 clones; roughly 83% were counted once. The top ten constitute roughly 15% of the sample. The specimen sequenced was peripheral blood. Receptors originate from an elderly woman with acute or convalescent COVID-19.

The rearrangement links TRBV10-1 to TRBJ2-6, with 9 bases matching TRBD1. V lost 6 bases to trimming and J lost 0 bases; unmatched junction nucleotides: 9. The length of the CDR3 is 18 residues. Germline assignment: CDR1 WNHNN and CDR2 SYGVQD (reference sequence). This CDR3 reads CASSSGQGKPSGANVLTF. CDR3 sequence (DNA): TGCGCCAGCAGCTCGGGACAGGGAAAACCCTCTGGGGCCAACGTCCTGACTTTC.

This clone was detected a few times. The chain joins TRBV4-2 to TRBJ1-6; TRBD1 is a possible D gene (6 bases). The V gene lost 0 bases and the J gene lost 3 bases, with 9 bases spanning the gap. Germline V gives CDR1 LGHNA, CDR2 YNFKEQ. The CDR3 is made up of 16 amino acids. The CDR3 reads CASSQEGHDYNSPLHF. The CDR3 region has the DNA TGTGCCAGCAGCCAAGAGGGACACGACTATAATTCACCCCTCCACTTT.

This clone was picked up one time. One end of the junction is discordant with germline, which a read error may explain. The V call is TRBV19, the J call TRBJ2-3, with 14 positions matching TRBD2. The V gene's germline CDR1 is LNHDA and CDR2 SQIVND (reference sequence). The CDR3 has 13 residues. The CDR3 DNA follows: TGTGCCAGTAGTAGGGGACTAGCGGGGGTCCTCCGTTTT. It is translated as CASSRGLAGVLRF.

The chain combines TRBV25-1 with TRBJ2-1; 7 nucleotides line up with TRBD1. CDR3 length: 18 residues. Germline CDR1 MGHDK, CDR2 SYGVNS. Unmatched junction bases numbered 17, after V lost 1 base and J lost 8 bases. This CDR3 reads CASSEWLLGQGVADEQFF. The CDR3, as DNA: TGTGCCAGCAGTGAATGGCTTCTCGGGCAGGGGGTTGCGGATGAGCAGTTCTTC.

This chain joins TRBV3-1 (or the pseudogene TRBV3-2) and TRBJ1-1; TRBD1 might be the D (6 bases). Germline V gene data show CDR1 as LGHDT and CDR2 as YNNKEL (reference sequence). V lost 6 bases, J lost 11 bases, and 13 bases lay in between. This CDR3 comprises 11 residues. CDR3 residues: CASRGGAYAFF. DNA for the CDR3: TGTGCCAGCAGGGGGGGGGCCTACGCTTTCTTT.

The chain has TRBV7-8 and TRBJ2-7; 13 bases line up with TRBD2. V lost 3 bases and J lost 7; bases outside the gene matches: 3. Germline values: CDR1 SGHVS, CDR2 FQNEAQ. The CDR3 sequence is 14 residues long. CDR3 sequence: CASSFPGLAGEQYF. The CDR3 DNA reads TGTGCCAGCAGCTTCCCGGGACTAGCGGGGGAGCAGTACTTC. Full variable domain (rest looked up from reference TRBV7-8 and TRBJ2-7): GAGVSQSPRYKVAKRGQDVALRCDPISGHVSLFWYQQALGQGPEFLTYFQNEAQLDKSGLPSDRFFAERPEGSVSTLKIQRTQQEDSAVYLCASSFPGLAGEQYFGPGTRLTVT.

This chain links TRBV6-6 with TRBJ1-2; TRBD1 might be the D (5 bases). Germline CDR1 reads MNHNY; CDR2 reads SVGAGI (reference sequence). The CDR3 has 13 residues. Trimming took 4 bases from V and 4 from J, leaving 10 bases between them. CDR3 in amino acids: CASSSREGYGYTF. The DNA of the CDR3 is TGTGCCAGCAGTTCCAGGGAGGGCTATGGCTACACCTTC.

This chain uses TRBV4-3 with TRBJ2-1; 10 nucleotides line up with TRBD2. J gave up 8 bases and V 0 bases, and 10 bases lay outside the gene matches. In germline, CDR1 is LGHNA, CDR2 YSLEER. This CDR3 is 17 amino acids long. Written as DNA, the CDR3 is TGCGCCAGCAGCCAAGATATCACTAGCGGGAAGAGGGATGAGCAGTTCTTC. Its translation is CASSQDITSGKRDEQFF.

Here the CDR3 DNA reads TGTGCCTGGAGCTGGGGGGGGTATGGCTACACCTTC. This codes for CAWSWGGYGYTF. The chain employs TRBV30 and TRBJ1-2, with D maybe TRBD1 (5 bases). CDR1 GTSNPN and CDR2 SVGIG come from the germline V gene (reference sequence). Deletions cut 3 bases from V and 5 bases from J, with 10 bases between. The CDR3 runs to 12 residues.

The V and J genes are TRBV7-2 and TRBJ2-2, with D tentatively TRBD1 (5 bases). CDR3 length: 14 amino acids. V lost 4 bases to trimming and J lost 4 bases, with 10 bases between them. The germline V gene has CDR1 SGHTA and CDR2 FQGNSA. The CDR3 DNA reads as TGTGCCAGCAGCTCGCTCAGGGTCACCGGGGAGCTGTTTTTT. Translation gives CASSSLRVTGELFF.

This chain uses TRBV9 with TRBJ2-2; TRBD2 matches 10 bases. The CDR3 is 15 residues long. Losses at the gene ends were 3 bases for V and 7 bases for J; bases not matched to a gene: 6. Per germline, CDR1 SGDLS and CDR2 YYNGEE. The CDR3 nucleotides read TGTGCCAGCAGCGCCCCTAGCGGGGGTAACGGGGAGCTGTTTTTT. Amino acids: CASSAPSGGNGELFF.

The chain links TRBV7-2 to TRBJ1-6; possible D gene TRBD1, 5 bases. Between the trimmed V and J ends, which lost 5 bases and 7 bases, there was a span of 15 bases. The CDR3 has 15 residues. Germline-derived CDR1 and CDR2 are SGHTA and FQGNSA. The chain's CDR3 is CASSPWGGVNSPLHF. Here the CDR3 DNA reads TGTGCCAGCAGCCCCTGGGGGGGAGTCAATTCACCCCTCCACTTT.

This sequence joins TRBV19 and TRBJ2-1, with D uncertain. Per the germline V gene, CDR1 is LNHDA and CDR2 is SQIVND (reference sequence). Between the trimmed V and J ends, which lost 3 bases and 4 bases, there was a span of 10 bases. The CDR3 loop spans 14 amino acids. CDR3 DNA sequence: TGTGCCAGTAGTATCGAGGCTAATTACAATGAGCAGTTCTTC. As protein: CASSIEANYNEQFF.

This sequence joins TRBV19 and TRBJ1-6, with 12 bases fitting TRBD1. CDR1 LNHDA and CDR2 SQIVND come from the germline V gene (reference sequence). Losses at the gene ends were 7 bases for V and 4 bases for J; bases not matched to a gene: 5. The CDR3 covers 16 residues. CDR3 amino acids: CASTGTGGNYNSPLHF. The DNA for the CDR3 is TGTGCCAGTACCGGGACAGGGGGCAATTATAATTCACCCCTCCACTTT.

This chain connects TRBV15 to TRBJ1-5; no firm D call. Trimming stripped 8 bases from V and 0 bases from J, with 8 bases between. This CDR3 has 13 amino acids. Germline loops: CDR1 LNHNV, CDR2 YYDKDF (reference sequence). CDR3 amino acids: CATARSSNQPQHF. The DNA of the CDR3 is TGTGCCACCGCGAGAAGTAGCAATCAGCCCCAGCATTTT.

This clone was observed a single time. The chain recombines TRBV5-5 with TRBJ1-2, with 7 bases identical to TRBD1. The germline CDR1 and CDR2 sequences are SGHKS and YYEKEE (reference sequence). CDR3 length: 15 residues. J gave up 4 bases and V 4 bases, and 10 bases lay outside the gene matches. The CDR3 loop reads CASSPGLQGIYGYTF. In nucleotides, the CDR3 is TGTGCCAGCAGCCCCGGCTTACAGGGGATCTATGGCTACACCTTC.

To note about this clone: At one end, the junction sequence differs from germline, possibly due to a read error. This chain uses TRBV2 with TRBJ1-5; no definite D call. The V gene's germline CDR1 is SNHLY and CDR2 FYNNEI. The CDR3 is 11 amino acids. CDR3 in amino acids: CASSVLQLQHF. CDR3 in DNA: TGTGCCAGCAGTGTGTTACAGCTCCAGCATTTT.